Listed here are 21 T cell receptor beta chains from one sample, sequenced in a study of radiation and T cells in renal cell carcinoma. The time point denotes: baseline pretreatment blood. The treatment is: 15 Gy SBRT to primary tumor, nephrectomy 4 weeks later. Generated by immunoSEQ multiplex PCR, the TCRdb table keeps only in-frame clones and is missing some. The sample holds 150,000 or so clones, roughly 90% seen once. The sequenced sample was blood, obtained from a patient whose treatment included radiotherapy and nephrectomy. The source is a woman aged 70-85 years with renal cell carcinoma.

The chain employs TRBV2 and TRBJ2-7, with 10 positions matching TRBD1. Germline V gives CDR1 SNHLY, CDR2 FYNNEI. There are 13 residues in the CDR3. V shed 11 bases, J shed 2 bases, and the junction held 6 bases outside the gene matches. The chain's CDR3 is CAGSGQGTYEQYF. DNA of the CDR3: TGTGCCGGATCGGGACAGGGGACCTACGAGCAGTACTTC.

The genes are TRBV6-5 and TRBJ2-2, with TRBD1 matching over 9 bases. CDR3 size: 15 residues. Germline trimming cut 6 bases from V and 2 bases from J; bases unmatched to any gene: 4. CDR1 is MNHEY, CDR2 SVGAGI, per germline. CDR3 sequence reads: CASSSTGGNTGELFF. The DNA for the CDR3 is TGTGCCAGCAGCTCGACAGGGGGTAACACCGGGGAGCTGTTTTTT.

In nucleotides, the CDR3 is TGCGCCAGCAGCCCGGGACTAGCGGGGGTCATCTCCTACAATGAGCAGTTCTTC. The encoded protein is CASSPGLAGVISYNEQFF. The chain has TRBV5-1 and TRBJ2-1; 14 bases align to TRBD2. V was pared by 4 bases and J by 0 bases, with 6 bases of the junction left unmatched. CDR3 length: 18 residues. CDR1 and CDR2 from the germline V gene are SGHRS and YFSETQ.

The chain links TRBV7-3 to TRBJ1-6, with D maybe TRBD1 (6 bases). This CDR3 has 15 amino acids. CDR1 SGHTA and CDR2 FQGTGA come from the germline V gene. V lost 1 base and J lost 9, with 13 bases in between. CDR3 sequence (DNA): TGTGCCAGCAGCTTAAGTAGGGGGTGGCTTTCACCCCTCCACTTT. Translated, it gives CASSLSRGWLSPLHF.

The rearrangement joins TRBV19 to TRBJ1-5, with 7 bases matching TRBD1. CDR3 size: 15 residues. V was pared by 10 bases and J by 1 base, with 10 bases of the junction left unmatched. In germline, CDR1 is LNHDA, CDR2 SQIVND (reference sequence). CDR3 DNA sequence: TGTGCCACTAATGGAGGGGGCCGAAGCAATCAGCCCCAGCATTTT. It is translated as CATNGGGRSNQPQHF.

V usage is TRBV2 and J usage is TRBJ2-6; D is undetermined. CDR3 length: 15 residues. The germline V and J ends were trimmed by 7 bases and 2 bases, with 12 bases remaining between them. Germline V CDR1 and CDR2: SNHLY, FYNNEI. CDR3 loop: CASIRDGPGANVLTF. The CDR3 DNA reads TGTGCCAGCATCCGCGACGGTCCTGGGGCCAACGTCCTGACTTTC.

CDR3 coding DNA: TGTGCCAGCAGCTTGGAACAGAACTATGGCTACACCTTC. Residues: CASSLEQNYGYTF. J is TRBJ1-2 and V is TRBV5-4; D is unclear. The V end lost 0 bases, the J end lost 2 bases, and 5 bases lay between the germline ends. Germline V gene sequence: CDR1 SGHNT, CDR2 YYREEE (reference sequence). The CDR3 sequence is 13 residues long.

The rearrangement uses TRBV30 and TRBJ2-3, with D tentatively TRBD2 (6 bases). This CDR3 comprises 14 residues. CDR1 and CDR2 from the germline V gene are GTSNPN and SVGIG (reference sequence). The ends were cut back, 4 bases at V and 1 base at J, with 12 bases in the middle. CDR3 in amino acids: CAWKVADRTDTQYF. The CDR3 nucleotides are TGTGCCTGGAAGGTAGCGGACCGCACAGATACGCAGTATTTT.

This rearrangement joins TRBV18 to TRBJ1-3; D remains unclear. The germline V gene has CDR1 KGHSH and CDR2 LQKENI. With 5 bases removed from V and 0 bases from J, the gap between germline ends came to 11 bases. The CDR3 consists of 15 residues. CDR3 DNA: TGTGCCAGCTCAGTGACCGAAGGCTCTGGAAACACCATATATTTT. Protein product: CASSVTEGSGNTIYF.

This chain connects TRBV28 to TRBJ2-5; D is unresolved. The CDR3 is 13 amino acids. With 8 bases removed from V and 3 bases from J, the gap between germline ends came to 13 bases. Per germline, CDR1 MDHEN and CDR2 SYDVKM. The CDR3 loop reads CASGTPYKETQYF. For the CDR3, the DNA is TGTGCCAGCGGAACTCCCTACAAAGAGACCCAGTACTTC.

The J gene is TRBJ2-7, the V gene TRBV5-6; D is uncertain. Germline assignment: CDR1 SGHDT and CDR2 YYEEEE. The length of the CDR3 is 13 residues. V dropped 1 base and J dropped 2 bases, with 7 bases sitting between them. In DNA form, the CDR3 reads TGTGCCAGCAGCTTGATGGGGACCTACGAGCAGTACTTC. The encoded protein is CASSLMGTYEQYF.

This chain links TRBV13 with TRBJ2-5, with 7 positions matching TRBD2. Trimming removed 5 bases from V and 1 base from J; junction bases left unmatched: 10. The CDR3 runs 16 residues. Germline CDR1 reads PRHDT; CDR2 reads FYEKMQ (reference sequence). The CDR3 nucleotides read TGTGCCAGCAGCCCGAGGACTAGTCGGGGCCAAGAGACCCAGTACTTC. It translates to CASSPRTSRGQETQYF.

The chain is built from TRBV19 and TRBJ2-7; D perhaps matches TRBD2 (5 bases). Germline CDR1 reads LNHDA; CDR2 reads SQIVND (reference sequence). The V end was cut by 0 bases, the J end by 4 bases, with 10 bases between. The CDR3 runs to 14 residues. This CDR3 reads CASSIESGNYEQYF. CDR3 nucleotide sequence: TGTGCCAGTAGTATAGAGTCGGGGAATTACGAGCAGTACTTC.

J is TRBJ1-2 and V is TRBV7-2, with 8 bases fitting TRBD1. Germline CDR1 reads SGHTA; CDR2 reads FQGNSA. V shed 5 bases, J shed 4 bases, and the junction held 3 bases outside the gene matches. The CDR3 has 13 amino acids. The CDR3 region has the DNA TGTGCCAGCAGCCTCGGACAGGGCTATGGCTACACCTTC. Protein sequence: CASSLGQGYGYTF.

This chain uses TRBV7-9 with TRBJ1-2; perhaps TRBD1 as D (5 bases). The CDR3 consists of 14 residues. V gave up 3 bases and J gave up 5 bases, with 13 bases separating them. CDR1 is SEHNR and CDR2 is FQNEAQ in the germline V gene (reference sequence). CDR3 sequence reads: CASSFSGARYGYTF. The CDR3 DNA follows: TGTGCCAGCAGCTTTAGCGGGGCGAGGTATGGCTACACCTTC. The whole variable domain, remainder taken from reference TRBV7-9 and TRBJ1-2, is DTGVSQNPRHKITKRGQNVTFRCDPISEHNRLYWYRQTLGQGPEFLTYFQNEAQLEKSRLLSDRFSAERPKGSFSTLEIQRTEQGDSAMYLCASSFSGARYGYTFGSGTRLTVV.

This chain uses TRBV7-9 with TRBJ2-3; D possibly matches TRBD1 or TRBD2 (5 bases each). This CDR3 spans 16 amino acids. Germline CDR1 reads SEHNR; CDR2 reads FQNEAQ (reference sequence). V was trimmed by 3 bases and J by 0 bases, leaving 13 bases between them. The CDR3 region is CASSFWDGYSTDTQYF. The CDR3 nucleotides read TGTGCCAGCAGCTTCTGGGACGGCTATAGCACAGATACGCAGTATTTT.

The chain links TRBV20-1 to TRBJ1-4, with TRBD1 as a possible D gene (5 bases). In germline, CDR1 is DFQATT, CDR2 SNEGSKA (reference sequence). The V gene lost 6 bases and the J gene lost 7 bases, with 9 bases spanning the gap. CDR3 size: 11 residues. Written as DNA, the CDR3 is TGCAGTGCAGGGCAGGGTGAAAAACTGTTTTTT. It is translated as CSAGQGEKLFF.

This clone was detected only a few times. CDR3 bases: TGCGCCAGCAGCCAAGAAGAGGCGGGAAATCAGCCCCAGCATTTT. It encodes CASSQEEAGNQPQHF. This chain links TRBV4-1 with TRBJ1-5; D remains ambiguous. The CDR3 is 15 amino acids. Trimming took off 0 bases at V and 4 bases at J, with 10 bases between the two ends. Germline loops: CDR1 MGHRA, CDR2 YSYEKL.

V gene TRBV6-1 combines with J gene TRBJ1-3, with D perhaps matching TRBD1 (5 bases). The CDR3 is made up of 16 amino acids. Germline CDR1 reads MNHNS; CDR2 reads SASEGT. The V and J ends lost 0 bases and 7 bases respectively, with 16 bases between them. The CDR3 reads CASSEAGHRRYNTIYF. The DNA of the CDR3 is TGTGCCAGCAGTGAAGCGGGGCACAGAAGATACAACACCATATATTTT.

V and J are TRBV13 and TRBJ2-3; no reliable D call. The CDR3 spans 13 residues. Between the trimmed V and J ends, which lost 2 bases and 5 bases, there was a span of 8 bases. Germline V lookup: CDR1 PRHDT, CDR2 FYEKMQ (reference sequence). CDR3 amino acids: CASSLTPKDTQYF. CDR3 DNA sequence: TGTGCCAGCAGCTTAACCCCAAAAGATACGCAGTATTTT.

The rearrangement links TRBV7-2 to TRBJ2-2, with unresolved D. The V and J ends lost 1 base and 4 bases respectively, with 7 bases between them. The germline V gene encodes CDR1 SGHTA and CDR2 FQGNSA. The CDR3 is made up of 14 amino acids. Here the CDR3 reads CASSLGSPTGELFF. The CDR3 nucleotides are TGTGCCAGCAGCTTAGGCAGTCCCACCGGGGAGCTGTTTTTT.